This T cell receptor beta chain was recorded in a study of T cells in Graves' hyperthyroidism and ophthalmopathy. Patients aged 18 to 65 had newly diagnosed hyperthyroidism of under 2 months' duration. Clinical symptoms, serum thyroxine, TRAb, thyroid ultrasound and orbital computed tomography established diagnosis. Trimming took 0 bases from V and 1 from J; bases not matched to a gene: 5. Germline V lookup: CDR1 MNHNY, CDR2 SVGAGI (reference sequence). The CDR3 is 16 residues long. RNA transcripts provided the source from which TCR beta CDR3 regions were amplified. The study used the HTBI primer set for a first-round RT-PCR of the TCR CDR3. Each CDR3 protein is one row after TCRdb ran MiXCR on the multiplex PCR reads. The sample holds under 350,000 distinct CDR3 sequences, 18% seen once. This clonotype was found many times.

The clonotype comes from a woman aged 50 to 60 with Graves' hyperthyroidism. The sequenced material came from blood. The chain recombines TRBV6-6 with TRBJ2-7; 8 positions agree with TRBD1. The CDR3 loop reads CASSYSETGGSYEQYF. The DNA of the CDR3 is TGTGCCAGCAGTTACTCGGAAACAGGGGGGTCCTACGAGCAGTACTTC.